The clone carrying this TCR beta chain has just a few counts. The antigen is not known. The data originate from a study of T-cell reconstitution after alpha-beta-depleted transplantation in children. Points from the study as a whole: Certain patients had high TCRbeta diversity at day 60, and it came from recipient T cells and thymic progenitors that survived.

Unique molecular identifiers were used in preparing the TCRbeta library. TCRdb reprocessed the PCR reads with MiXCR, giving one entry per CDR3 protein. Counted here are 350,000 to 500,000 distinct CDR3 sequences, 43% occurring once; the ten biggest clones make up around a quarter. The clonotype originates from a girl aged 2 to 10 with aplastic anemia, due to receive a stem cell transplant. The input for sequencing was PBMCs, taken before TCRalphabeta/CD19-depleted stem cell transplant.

Here the CDR3 reads CASSSLFGVNYGYTF. CDR3 in DNA: TGTGCCAGCAGCTCCCTCTTCGGGGTGAACTATGGCTACACCTTC. The V and J genes are TRBV12-3 or TRBV12-4 and TRBJ1-2; D gene unclear. The ends were cut back, 6 bases at V and 2 bases at J, with 16 bases in the middle. This CDR3 spans 15 amino acids.